This T cell receptor (beta chain) was obtained from a study of patients and donors after allogeneic stem cell transplantation. The CDR3 has 13 amino acids. Each CDR3 protein gets one entry after TCRdb re-called the RT-PCR reads with MiXCR. The sample holds approximately 200,000 distinct CDR3 sequences, roughly two fifths seen once. This TCR derives from a human donor who was either an allogeneic HSCT recipient or a stem cell or donor lymphocyte infusion donor (not recorded which). It is not recorded whose cells these are; they may come from a transplant donor. The J gene is TRBJ1-1, the V gene TRBV21-1. TRBV21-1 is tagged as a pseudogene. The sequenced sample was blood, either unsorted or a sorted T cell fraction (not recorded which). CDR3 protein: CASSKVTKVGAFF. As DNA, the CDR3 is TGTGCCAGCAGCAAAGTGACCAAGGTTGGAGCTTTCTTT.